This T cell receptor (beta chain) was sequenced in a study of blood T cell repertoires in COVID-19. Produced via immunoSEQ multiplex PCR; TCRdb's table is partial and in-frame only. Altogether about 290,000 clones are present, 89% being singletons, with the ten largest covering around 1.7%. Either two negative PCRs, clearance, or symptom resolution qualified Cohort 3 donors as recovered. The CDR3 runs 13 residues. V was shortened by 3 bases and J by 6 bases, with 10 bases between the two germline ends. The germline CDR1 and CDR2 sequences are SGHRS and YFSETQ. The sequenced sample was PBMCs or T cells enriched from blood (not recorded which). This TCR was recovered from a woman in her thirties or forties who had recovered from COVID-19. The chain uses TRBV5-1 and TRBJ2-1; TRBD1 might be the D (6 bases). The CDR3 nucleotides read TGCGCCAGCAGCTCCGGACAGACCAATGAGCAGTTCTTC. It yields the protein CASSSGQTNEQFF.